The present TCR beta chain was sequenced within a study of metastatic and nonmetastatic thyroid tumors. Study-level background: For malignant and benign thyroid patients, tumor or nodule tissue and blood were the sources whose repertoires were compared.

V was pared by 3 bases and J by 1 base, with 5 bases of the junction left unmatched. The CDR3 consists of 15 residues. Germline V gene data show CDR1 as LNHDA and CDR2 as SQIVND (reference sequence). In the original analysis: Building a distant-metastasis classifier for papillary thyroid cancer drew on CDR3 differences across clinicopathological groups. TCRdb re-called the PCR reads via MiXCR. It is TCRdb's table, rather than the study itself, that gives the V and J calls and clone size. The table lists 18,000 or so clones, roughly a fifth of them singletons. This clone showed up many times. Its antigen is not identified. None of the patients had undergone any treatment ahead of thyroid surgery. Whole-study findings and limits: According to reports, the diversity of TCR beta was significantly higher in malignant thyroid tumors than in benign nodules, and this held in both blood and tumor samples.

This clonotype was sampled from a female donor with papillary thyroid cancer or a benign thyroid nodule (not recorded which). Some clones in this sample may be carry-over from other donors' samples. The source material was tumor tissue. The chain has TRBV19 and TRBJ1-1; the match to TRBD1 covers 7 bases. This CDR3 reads CASSMRQGGNTEAFF. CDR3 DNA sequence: TGTGCCAGTAGTATGAGGCAGGGGGGGAACACTGAAGCTTTCTTT.